The present T cell receptor beta chain was sequenced within a study of blood T cell repertoires in COVID-19. Study as a whole: Acute and convalescent COVID-19 specimens originated in the United States, Italy and Spain. T cells, B-cell-depleted T cells, or PBMCs supplied cDNA or gDNA.

Method: immunoSEQ multiplex PCR; TCRdb's copy keeps in-frame clones and lacks some. The sample yields roughly 280,000 clones, roughly 83% seen once. CDR1 is SNHLY and CDR2 is FYNNEI in the germline V gene. This CDR3 spans 17 amino acids. V lost 5 bases to trimming and J lost 0 bases, with 18 bases between them. This sequence joins TRBV2 and TRBJ2-3, with a tentative D call TRBD1 (6 bases). The receptor was isolated from a man aged 55 to 70 who had recovered from COVID-19. The material sequenced was peripheral blood. This chain's CDR3 is CASSFETGTTSTDTQYF. As DNA, the CDR3 is TGTGCCAGCAGTTTCGAGACCGGGACAACGAGCACAGATACGCAGTATTTT. The entire variable domain, with the rest obtained from reference TRBV2 and TRBJ2-3, is as follows: EPEVTQTPSHQVTQMGQEVILRCVPISNHLYFYWYRQILGQKVEFLVSFYNNEISEKSEIFDDQFSVERPDGSNFTLKIRSTKLEDSAMYFCASSFETGTTSTDTQYFGPGTRLTVL.